This T cell receptor (beta chain) was documented in a study of T cell responses to AZD1222 COVID-19 vaccine. Study-wide findings and caveats: Donor demographics were predominantly white British with a female majority; clonal diversity may be underestimated. Dominant at 160-218 and 743-854, vaccine-associated CD4 TCRs also spanned spike. The study reported that nearly half of spike-specific TCRs target unmutated variant regions.

This clone has a single count. Its antigen remains unknown. This CDR3 region has 15 residues. Trimming took 1 base from V and 0 from J; bases not matched to a gene: 2. CDR1 MGHRA and CDR2 YSYEKL come from the germline V gene. TCRdb's table, derived via immunoSEQ multiplex PCR, lists solely in-frame clones and lacks some. The sample lists 100,000 to 150,000 clones, 75% to 95% occurring once. The TCR sequence derives from an adult who received the AZD1222 COVID-19 vaccine. This specimen consisted of peripheral blood, obtained 28 days after the second AZD1222 dose. The chain couples TRBV4-1 to TRBJ2-7, with 8 bases lining up with TRBD2. CDR3 residues: CASSQAGGTSYEQYF. The CDR3 coding sequence is TGCGCCAGCAGCCAAGCGGGAGGGACCTCCTACGAGCAGTACTTC.